This T cell receptor beta chain stems from a study of T-cell reconstitution after alpha-beta-depleted transplantation in children. Unique molecular identifiers were used in preparing the TCRbeta library. TCRdb passed the PCR reads through MiXCR, listing each CDR3 protein once. Of 500,000 to 600,000 distinct CDR3 sequences detected, roughly 18% appear once; the ten largest clones hold over 3%. From germline, CDR1 is SEHNR and CDR2 FQNEAQ (reference sequence). With 5 bases removed from V and 6 bases from J, the gap between germline ends came to 10 bases. The length of the CDR3 is 12 residues. This clonotype has only a few counts.

This chain uses TRBV7-9 with TRBJ1-2; D unclear. The receptor was isolated from a human donor who donated a stem cell graft to a child with acute lymphoblastic leukemia. The material sequenced was PBMCs from the stem cell graft donor, taken from the stem cell graft. The CDR3 protein is CASSPSSDGYTF. CDR3 bases: TGTGCCAGCAGCCCGTCAAGTGATGGCTACACCTTC.